The 19 T cell receptor beta chains presented below share a single source sample, sequenced in a study of CDR3 diversity in severe acne. TCRdb re-derived calls from the PCR reads in MiXCR, one entry per CDR3 protein. The data show over 90,000 distinct CDR3 sequences, around 53% seen once. What was sequenced was blood. The receptors were gathered from a male donor with acne.

Comment on this clonotype: Given a much more abundant clone one base away, this may be a read error. The rearrangement joins TRBV9 to TRBJ1-3, with D possibly being TRBD1 (5 bases). Germline CDR1 reads SGDLS; CDR2 reads YYNGEE. This CDR3 region has 14 residues. CDR3 sequence reads: CASSAGGTGNTVYF. In DNA, the CDR3 is TGTGCCAGCAGCGCCGGGGGGACTGGAAACACCGTATATTTT.

The chain combines TRBV11-2 with TRBJ1-1, with TRBD1 as a possible D gene (5 bases). Germline V gene sequence: CDR1 SGHAT, CDR2 FQNNGV. Trimming took 0 bases from V and 4 from J, leaving 6 bases between them. The CDR3 is 13 residues long. In DNA, the CDR3 is TGTGCCAGCAGCTTAGACAGGGCCACTGAAGCTTTCTTT. Residues: CASSLDRATEAFF.

The rearrangement links TRBV9 to TRBJ2-7, with 7 bases that match TRBD1. With V trimmed by 3 bases and J by 4 bases, 13 bases remained unmatched. Germline lookup yields CDR1 SGDLS and CDR2 YYNGEE. The CDR3 extends over 16 amino acids. CDR3 nucleotide sequence: TGTGCCAGCAGCGCTTGGCCACAGGGGTCGGCTTACGAGCAGTACTTC. This encodes CASSAWPQGSAYEQYF.

The chain employs TRBV5-5 and TRBJ1-1; the D is unclear. The germline V and J ends were trimmed by 1 base and 4 bases, with 11 bases remaining between them. This CDR3 is 14 amino acids long. Germline V gives CDR1 SGHKS, CDR2 YYEKEE (reference sequence). The CDR3 DNA follows: TGTGCCAGCAGCTTGAGGGTTTCCGGCACTGAAGCTTTCTTT. It specifies CASSLRVSGTEAFF.

In this sample, this clonotype is medium-sized. The genes are TRBV9 and TRBJ2-1, with a possible D match to TRBD1 (6 bases). Germline V lookup: CDR1 SGDLS, CDR2 YYNGEE. The CDR3 has 13 amino acids. The ends were cut back, 8 bases at V and 0 bases at J, with 9 bases in the middle. This CDR3 is CASTGTSYNEQFF. CDR3 sequence (DNA): TGTGCCAGTACAGGGACCTCCTACAATGAGCAGTTCTTC.

This clonotype appeared a few times. In DNA, the CDR3 is TGTGCCAGCAGGGCGGAGGGGATTGAAGCTTTCTTT. It specifies CASRAEGIEAFF. This chain uses TRBV6-5 with TRBJ1-1; a weak D match, TRBD1 (5 bases). Trimming took 6 bases from V and 7 from J, leaving 12 bases between them. CDR1 MNHEY and CDR2 SVGAGI come from the germline V gene. This CDR3 region has 12 residues.

The V and J genes are TRBV20-1 and TRBJ2-7, with TRBD2 matching over 13 bases. Germline V gives CDR1 DFQATT, CDR2 SNEGSKA (reference sequence). This CDR3 has 16 residues. V dropped 3 bases and J dropped 6; count of bases not matched to a gene: 11. The chain's CDR3 is CSARAITSGRAVEQYF. For the CDR3, the DNA is TGCAGTGCTAGGGCTATTACTAGCGGGAGGGCCGTCGAGCAGTACTTC.

V usage is TRBV12-3 or TRBV12-4 and J usage is TRBJ1-2, with 7 bases matching TRBD1. The CDR3 has 13 residues. With V trimmed by 1 base and J by 8 bases, 4 bases remained unmatched. In nucleotides, the CDR3 is TGTGCCAGCAGTTTAGGGACAGGCTGGGGCTACACCTTC. Its translation: CASSLGTGWGYTF.

This clonotype was recorded at least ten times. The rearrangement joins TRBV7-2 to TRBJ1-4; weak D call: TRBD1 (6 bases). Germline CDR1 reads SGHTA; CDR2 reads FQGNSA. The V and J ends lost 4 bases and 5 bases respectively, with 20 bases between them. The CDR3 has 17 amino acids. For the CDR3, the DNA is TGTGCCAGCAGCTGGTTCCCACGAAGGGGACAAAATGAAAAACTGTTTTTT. It encodes CASSWFPRRGQNEKLFF.

This clonotype appeared a single time. A much larger clonotype is one base distant, so this may be a read error. This sequence joins TRBV20-1 and TRBJ2-3, with 7 nucleotides matching TRBD2. Germline assignment: CDR1 DFQATT and CDR2 SNEGSKA (reference sequence). The CDR3 loop spans 14 amino acids. Trimming took 3 bases from V and 2 from J; bases not matched to a gene: 5. The CDR3 DNA reads TGCAGTGCTAGCGGGAGGTCTGACACAGATACGCAGTATTTT. Its protein is CSASGRSDTDTQYF.

A note on this clonotype: One base away lies a much larger clone, so this may be a sequencing read error. This chain connects TRBV2 to TRBJ1-2, with a weak D call TRBD1 (5 bases). In germline, CDR1 is SNHLY, CDR2 FYNNEI. The length of the CDR3 is 13 residues. The DNA of the CDR3 is TGTGTCAGCAGTGAAGCGACAGACTATGGCTACACCTTC. Protein product: CVSSEATDYGYTF.

The table lists this clonotype with a few counts. V gene TRBV20-1 combines with J gene TRBJ2-3, with 12 bases lining up with TRBD2. V was clipped by 8 bases and J by 0 bases; unmatched bases: 12. This CDR3 contains 17 residues. CDR1 DFQATT and CDR2 SNEGSKA come from the germline V gene (reference sequence). CDR3 bases: TGCAGTTCTATGTTACGGGGGACTAGCGGGAGCACAGATACGCAGTATTTT. This gives the protein CSSMLRGTSGSTDTQYF.

This clonotype was detected a few times. DNA for the CDR3: TGCAGCGCCCGGACTGAAGAGGGGAGCTATGGCTACACCTTC. Residues: CSARTEEGSYGYTF. The chain uses TRBV29-1 and TRBJ1-2, with D perhaps TRBD1 (5 bases). Trimming took 7 bases from V and 4 from J, leaving 19 bases between them. Germline CDR1 reads SQVTM; CDR2 reads ANQGSEA. The CDR3 runs 14 residues.

The CDR3, as DNA: TGTGCCAGCAGCTACACGGGGAGGGCGAACACCGGGGAGCTGTTTTTT. It yields the protein CASSYTGRANTGELFF. V is TRBV7-8 and J is TRBJ2-2, with 7 positions matching TRBD2. J was trimmed by 0 bases and V by 4 bases; bases with no gene match: 5. Germline V gene lookup returns CDR1 SGHVS and CDR2 FQNEAQ. The CDR3 runs 16 residues. The whole variable domain, filled in from reference TRBV7-8 and TRBJ2-2, reads GAGVSQSPRYKVAKRGQDVALRCDPISGHVSLFWYQQALGQGPEFLTYFQNEAQLDKSGLPSDRFFAERPEGSVSTLKIQRTQQEDSAVYLCASSYTGRANTGELFFGEGSRLTVL.

Turning to this clonotype: This may stem from a read error, because a much larger clone lies one nucleotide away. This chain links TRBV2 with TRBJ2-7; D possibly corresponds to TRBD2 (5 bases). Germline V gene lookup returns CDR1 SNHLY and CDR2 FYNNEI. The ends were cut back, 4 bases at V and 6 bases at J, with 10 bases in the middle. The CDR3 consists of 12 residues. DNA of the CDR3: TGTGCCAGCAGTGGCCGGGGTCGCGAGCAGTACTTC. This encodes CASSGRGREQYF.

The table lists this clonotype with many counts. V gene TRBV10-2 combines with J gene TRBJ2-3, with TRBD2 matching 11 bases. Germline V gene sequence: CDR1 WSHSY, CDR2 SAAADI. CDR3 length: 16 residues. Trimming cost V 3 bases and J 7 bases; bases outside gene matches: 9. The CDR3, as DNA: TGCGCCAGCAGTGACTTTCTAGCGGGAGGCGCGAATACGCAGTATTTT. This sequence encodes CASSDFLAGGANTQYF.

There are many counts of this clonotype. CDR3 in DNA: TGCAGTGCCTTTGACACTTCTGGGGCCAACGTCCTGACTTTC. Encoded protein: CSAFDTSGANVLTF. The V and J genes are TRBV20-1 and TRBJ2-6; D gene uncertain. Germline lookup yields CDR1 DFQATT and CDR2 SNEGSKA (reference sequence). Trimming shortened V by 6 bases and J by 1 base, and 10 bases separated the two germline ends. The CDR3 consists of 14 residues.

The CDR3 reads CASSLPTYEQYF. The DNA of the CDR3 is TGTGCCAGCAGTCTACCTACCTACGAGCAGTACTTC. This chain links TRBV28 with TRBJ2-7, with no clear D. Germline V gene lookup returns CDR1 MDHEN and CDR2 SYDVKM. There are 12 residues in the CDR3. V gave up 5 bases and J gave up 2 bases, with 7 bases separating them.

This clonotype was seen ten or more times. The CDR3 sequence: CAWSRQGAYEQYF. Written as DNA, the CDR3 is TGTGCCTGGAGCAGGCAGGGGGCCTACGAGCAGTACTTC. This chain links TRBV30 with TRBJ2-7; TRBD1 matches at 7 bases. Germline CDR1 is GTSNPN and CDR2 is SVGIG (reference sequence). There are 13 residues in the CDR3. The V and J ends lost 3 bases and 2 bases, in that order; junction bases with no gene match: 4.